Listed here are 16 T cell receptor beta chains from one sample, sequenced in a study of cytomegalovirus exposure and HLA in healthy donors. Vbeta (60) and Jbeta (13) primers were used in the PCR. Using immunoSEQ multiplex PCR, the repertoire was profiled, and TCRdb retains in-frame clones only, with some absent. The sample consists of 150,000 to 200,000 clones, roughly 60% of them appearing once. Sample: PBMCs. These receptors originate from a man aged 35 to 55 in good health and CMV-seronegative.

The chain links TRBV6-1 to TRBJ1-4; D might be TRBD1 (5 bases). Looked up from germline, CDR1 is MNHNS and CDR2 is SASEGT. The CDR3 has 12 amino acids. V lost 3 bases and J lost 8, with 7 bases in between. The CDR3 coding sequence is TGTGCCAGCAGTGAGAACAGGGAAAAACTGTTTTTT. It codes for CASSENREKLFF.

The sample holds a few counts of this clone. The V call is TRBV5-1, the J call TRBJ2-5, with a weak D call TRBD2 (5 bases). Trimming took 0 bases from V and 9 from J, leaving 12 bases between them. Looked up from germline, CDR1 is SGHRS and CDR2 is YFSETQ. The CDR3 contains 13 residues. This CDR3 reads CASSLDPTGAQYF. DNA of the CDR3: TGCGCCAGCAGCTTGGACCCGACCGGGGCCCAGTACTTC.

The rearrangement links TRBV6-6 to TRBJ1-5; possibly TRBD1 for D (5 bases). The germline CDR1 and CDR2 sequences are MNHNY and SVGAGI (reference sequence). The CDR3 extends over 15 amino acids. The germline V and J ends were trimmed by 7 bases and 5 bases, with 18 bases remaining between them. CDR3 residues: CASTQRQGFDQPQHF. The CDR3 nucleotides are TGTGCCAGCACCCAGAGGCAGGGATTCGATCAGCCCCAGCATTTT.

The chain is built from TRBV30 and TRBJ2-3; 7 nucleotides agree with TRBD2. The ends lost 4 bases at V and 4 bases at J; junction bases unmatched: 14. CDR3 size: 16 residues. CDR1 is GTSNPN and CDR2 is SVGIG in the germline V gene (reference sequence). The CDR3 sequence is CAWMRERRIGADTQYF. In DNA form, the CDR3 reads TGTGCCTGGATGCGGGAGCGGCGGATCGGCGCAGATACGCAGTATTTT.

The V and J genes are TRBV20-1 and TRBJ2-3; no firm D call. The length of the CDR3 is 11 residues. The V gene lost 6 bases and the J gene lost 4 bases, with 8 bases spanning the gap. In germline, CDR1 is DFQATT, CDR2 SNEGSKA (reference sequence). CDR3 in amino acids: CSALVADTQYF. In DNA, the CDR3 is TGCAGTGCCCTAGTAGCAGATACGCAGTATTTT.

The chain couples TRBV5-1 to TRBJ2-2; 7 bases are shared with TRBD2. Looked up from germline, CDR1 is SGHRS and CDR2 is YFSETQ. V lost 2 bases to trimming and J lost 0 bases; unmatched junction nucleotides: 1. The CDR3 has 15 amino acids. The CDR3: CASSFGRANTGELFF. For the CDR3, the DNA is TGCGCCAGCAGCTTTGGGAGGGCGAACACCGGGGAGCTGTTTTTT.

The rearrangement uses TRBV18 and TRBJ2-5; TRBD1 aligns across 12 bases. Trimming removed 3 bases from V and 4 bases from J; junction bases left unmatched: 3. The CDR3 runs to 15 residues. Germline V gene lookup returns CDR1 KGHSH and CDR2 LQKENI. CDR3 protein: CASSPGTGGPETQYF. The CDR3 DNA reads as TGTGCCAGCTCACCCGGGACAGGGGGCCCAGAGACCCAGTACTTC. Complete variable domain (other parts from reference TRBV18 and TRBJ2-5): NAGVMQNPRHLVRRRGQEARLRCSPMKGHSHVYWYRQLPEEGLKFMVYLQKENIIDESGMPKERFSAEFPKEGPSILRIQQVVRGDSAAYFCASSPGTGGPETQYFGPGTRLLVL.

This clone was counted between two and nine times. The genes are TRBV7-2 and TRBJ2-7, with a tentative D call TRBD2 (6 bases). Trimming pared 1 base from V and 3 bases from J, leaving 10 bases between. Germline assignment: CDR1 SGHTA and CDR2 FQGNSA. The CDR3 is made up of 14 amino acids. CDR3 bases: TGTGCCAGCAGCTTAGGAGGCGGGAACTACGAGCAGTACTTC. Protein product: CASSLGGGNYEQYF.

There are a few counts of this clone. This sequence joins TRBV9 and TRBJ2-5, with 10 bases lining up with TRBD2. V trimming: 0 bases; J trimming: 3 bases; junction bases outside the gene matches: 2. This CDR3 is 15 amino acids long. CDR1 and CDR2 (germline): SGDLS, YYNGEE. DNA for the CDR3: TGTGCCAGCAGCGTAGGTACTAGCGGGAAAGAGACCCAGTACTTC. Its translation is CASSVGTSGKETQYF.

The genes are TRBV30 and TRBJ2-7, with unresolved D. The CDR3 totals 13 residues. Per germline, CDR1 GTSNPN and CDR2 SVGIG (reference sequence). Trimming took 3 bases from V and 4 from J, leaving 13 bases between them. The DNA of the CDR3 is TGTGCCTGGAGCGCCACAGAACGTTACGAGCAGTACTTC. It specifies CAWSATERYEQYF. The full variable domain, completed using reference TRBV30 and TRBJ2-7, is SQTIHQWPATLVQPVGSPLSLECTVEGTSNPNLYWYRQAAGRGLQLLFYSVGIGQISSEVPQNLSASRPQDRQFILSSKKLLLSDSGFYLCAWSATERYEQYFGPGTRLTVT.

The genes are TRBV14 and TRBJ1-6; D call uncertain. V lost 0 bases to trimming and J lost 13 bases, with 10 bases between them. Per the germline V gene, CDR1 is SGHDN and CDR2 is FVKESK. This CDR3 is built from 13 residues. DNA of the CDR3: TGTGCCAGCAGCCAAGATCCTGAGGTTCCCCTCCACTTT. This codes for CASSQDPEVPLHF.

This sequence joins TRBV30 and TRBJ2-3; 10 nucleotides match TRBD2. CDR1 GTSNPN and CDR2 SVGIG come from the germline V gene (reference sequence). This CDR3 is 13 amino acids long. The trim removed 6 bases at V and 3 bases at J, leaving 3 bases unmatched. The CDR3 sequence: CACSGRRTDTQYF. The DNA of the CDR3 is TGTGCCTGTAGCGGGAGGAGGACAGATACGCAGTATTTT.

The gene calls are TRBV15 and TRBJ2-7; the match to TRBD2 covers 7 bases. This CDR3 is 13 amino acids long. After removal of 7 bases from V and 1 base from J, the junction contained 4 bases not matched to a gene. In germline, CDR1 is LNHNV, CDR2 YYDKDF (reference sequence). CDR3 sequence: CATTPGGSYEQYF. For the CDR3, the DNA is TGTGCCACCACCCCGGGGGGATCCTACGAGCAGTACTTC.

The chain couples TRBV5-1 to TRBJ2-7; the D gene is possibly TRBD1 (6 bases). V was clipped by 4 bases and J by 2 bases, with 22 bases between them. The CDR3 loop spans 17 amino acids. The germline gives CDR1 SGHRS, CDR2 YFSETQ. The CDR3 DNA reads TGCGCCAGCAGCCCCACAGGGCCGGGACGAGCCCCCTACGAGCAGTACTTC. Protein: CASSPTGPGRAPYEQYF.

The chain is built from TRBV7-2 and TRBJ1-5; D is undetermined. V gave up 5 bases and J gave up 0 bases, with 11 bases separating them. CDR1 and CDR2 (germline): SGHTA, FQGNSA. The CDR3 has 15 amino acids. Here the CDR3 DNA reads TGTGCCAGCAGCATTCGACACGCTAGCAATCAGCCCCAGCATTTT. Protein product: CASSIRHASNQPQHF.

This clone was seen a few times. V is TRBV7-9 and J is TRBJ1-1; D uncertain. This CDR3 has 14 amino acids. V lost 5 bases and J lost 1, with 11 bases in between. CDR1 and CDR2 from the germline V gene are SEHNR and FQNEAQ (reference sequence). The CDR3 DNA is TGTGCCAGCAGCCAATACGACACGAACACTGAAGCTTTCTTT. Translation gives CASSQYDTNTEAFF.